A single sample gave rise to the 7 T cell receptor beta chains below, sequenced in a study of blood T cell repertoires in COVID-19. Repertoires were generated with immunoSEQ multiplex PCR, while TCRdb's copy carries only in-frame clones and drops some. The sample yields roughly 200,000 clones, 80% to 90% seen once. The sample comprised peripheral blood. All receptors come from a man between 60 and 75 years old with acute or convalescent COVID-19.

The rearrangement joins TRBV10-3 to TRBJ2-7; 15 bases are a match to TRBD2. The germline gives CDR1 ENHRY, CDR2 SYGVKD. Trimming at V came to 6 bases and at J to 6 bases, leaving 6 bases not matched to a gene. The CDR3 covers 15 residues. For the CDR3, the DNA is TGTGCCATCAGCCTAGGACTAGCGGGAGGGGTCGAGCAGTACTTC. This encodes CAISLGLAGGVEQYF.

The chain carries TRBV7-9 and TRBJ2-3; 7 bases agree with TRBD2. Germline CDR1 SEHNR, CDR2 FQNEAQ (reference sequence). The CDR3 is 14 amino acids. V dropped 5 bases and J dropped 4; count of bases not matched to a gene: 6. CDR3 sequence (DNA): TGTGCCAGCAGCCGGGACTATGTGGCAGATACGCAGTATTTT. This codes for CASSRDYVADTQYF.

This chain uses TRBV4-1 with TRBJ2-4; D is unclear. Germline lookup yields CDR1 MGHRA and CDR2 YSYEKL. The CDR3 totals 14 residues. Trimming stripped 0 bases from V and 0 bases from J, with 3 bases between. The CDR3 protein is CASSQDLAKNIQYF. In DNA form, the CDR3 reads TGCGCCAGCAGCCAAGACCTAGCCAAAAACATTCAGTACTTC.

The chain couples TRBV2 to TRBJ2-5, with a tentative D call TRBD1 (6 bases). The V end lost 1 base, the J end lost 6 bases, and 12 bases lay between the germline ends. Germline values: CDR1 SNHLY, CDR2 FYNNEI. The CDR3 is made up of 14 amino acids. DNA for the CDR3: TGTGCCAGCAGTGAAGGATTCAGGGGACAGACCCAGTACTTC. As protein: CASSEGFRGQTQYF.

The chain couples TRBV19 to TRBJ1-2; weak D call: TRBD1 (6 bases). The CDR3 contains 15 residues. The germline V and J ends were trimmed by 3 bases and 1 base, with 12 bases remaining between them. Germline lookup yields CDR1 LNHDA and CDR2 SQIVND (reference sequence). The CDR3 spells CASSILLGHNYGYTF. In DNA form, the CDR3 reads TGTGCCAGTAGTATCCTTCTGGGACATAACTATGGCTACACCTTC.

The V gene is TRBV7-8, the J gene TRBJ2-5, with 10 bases that match TRBD1. The CDR3 length is 17 residues. Trimming took 5 bases from V and 4 from J; bases not matched to a gene: 13. Germline V gene data show CDR1 as SGHVS and CDR2 as FQNEAQ. This CDR3 is CASSTGQGMGRLETQYF. CDR3 sequence (DNA): TGTGCCAGCAGCACGGGACAGGGGATGGGGCGTTTAGAGACCCAGTACTTC.

The genes are TRBV28 and TRBJ2-7; 16 nucleotides agree with TRBD2. The CDR3 sequence is 18 residues long. V lost 3 bases to trimming and J lost 5 bases; unmatched junction nucleotides: 10. In germline, CDR1 is MDHEN, CDR2 SYDVKM. The CDR3 here is CASSFSGLAGGPEDEQYF. CDR3 nucleotides: TGTGCCAGCAGTTTTTCGGGACTAGCGGGAGGGCCTGAGGACGAGCAGTACTTC.